A selection of T cell receptor beta chains follows, all from one sample in a study of T-cell reconstitution after alpha-beta-depleted transplantation in children. Each CDR3 protein gets one entry after TCRdb re-called the PCR reads with MiXCR. This table holds about 400,000 distinct CDR3 sequences, around 16% found once. Specimen: PBMCs, mostly from graft donor cells, collected 360 days after TCRalphabeta/CD19-depleted stem cell transplant. All receptors come from a boy under three years old who had a stem cell transplant for Wiskott-Aldrich syndrome, so the T cells may come from the graft donor. Both conserved end residues are part of each CDR3. The D gene is left open where the match is weak. The size entry is marked missing in some rows and otherwise reads once, few, many or a size class.

CASSGRDSLYGYTF	TGCGCCAGCAGTGGGCGTGACAGTCTCTATGGCTACACCTTC	-	TRBJ1-2	-	TRBV10-2
CANSLDKRELKEQYF	TGTGCCAACAGCTTAGATAAGCGGGAACTAAAGGAGCAGTACTTC	TRBD2	TRBJ2-7	-	TRBV7-2
CSVVSRSYEQYF	TGCAGCGTTGTCTCGAGGTCCTACGAGCAGTACTTC	-	TRBJ2-7	-	TRBV29-1
CASSFFWRGQGNVDTQYF	TGTGCCAGCAGCTTTTTCTGGCGGGGACAGGGTAATGTTGATACGCAGTATTTT	TRBD1	TRBJ2-3	-	TRBV11-2
CASSLAVDGEQYF	TGCGCCAGCAGCTTGGCCGTTGACGGCGAGCAGTACTTC	-	TRBJ2-7	-	TRBV5-1
CASSREGLSTDTQYF	TGTGCCAGCAGCCGAGAGGGGTTATCCACAGATACGCAGTATTTT	-	TRBJ2-3	-	TRBV5-8
CSVVEDTQYF	TGCAGCGTTGTAGAGGATACGCAGTATTTT	-	TRBJ2-3	-	TRBV29-1
CASSRTGPSGGNTGELFF	TGTGCCAGCAGTCGGACAGGGCCGAGCGGGGGGAACACCGGGGAGCTGTTTTTT	-	TRBJ2-2	-	TRBV27
CASSLQGARWYTEAFF	TGTGCCAGCAGCTTACAGGGGGCGCGTTGGTACACTGAAGCTTTCTTT	TRBD1	TRBJ1-1	-	TRBV7-2
CSASTGDHEEQYF	TGCAGTGCTAGTACAGGGGATCATGAAGAGCAGTACTTC	TRBD1	TRBJ2-7	few	TRBV20-1
CASSLGGARSDTQYF	TGTGCCAGCAGCTTGGGGGGCGCGAGGTCAGATACGCAGTATTTT	-	TRBJ2-3	-	TRBV5-5
CASSLVSGRVAGSYNEQFF	TGTGCCAGCAGCTTAGTCAGCGGGAGGGTGGCGGGATCCTACAATGAGCAGTTCTTC	TRBD2	TRBJ2-1	once	TRBV11-1
CAISESRAQPQHF	TGTGCCATCAGTGAATCCAGGGCTCAGCCCCAGCATTTT	-	TRBJ1-5	-	TRBV10-3
CASSLSDRGREKLFF	TGTGCCAGCAGCTTAAGTGACAGGGGACGTGAAAAACTGTTTTTT	TRBD1	TRBJ1-4	few	TRBV7-2
CATSRRQVGEKLFF	TGTGCCACCAGCAGACGACAGGTGGGGGAAAAACTGTTTTTT	-	TRBJ1-4	-	TRBV15
CASVEDSGRYTGELFF	TGCGCCAGCGTCGAAGACTCCGGGAGATACACCGGGGAGCTGTTTTTT	-	TRBJ2-2	-	TRBV5-1
CASSLSSYNEQFF	TGTGCCAGCAGTTTAAGCAGTTACAATGAGCAGTTCTTC	-	TRBJ2-1	medium-sized	TRBV27
CASSLPTDFRNIQYF	TGCGCCAGCAGCCTCCCGACAGACTTCAGAAACATTCAGTACTTC	-	TRBJ2-4	few	TRBV5-1
CAISATRVDTEAFF	TGTGCCATCAGTGCCACCAGGGTGGACACTGAAGCTTTCTTT	-	TRBJ1-1	-	TRBV10-3
CASSLVVGLSYEQYF	TGTGCCAGCAGTTTAGTGGTGGGACTGTCCTACGAGCAGTACTTC	-	TRBJ2-7	many	TRBV12-3/TRBV12-4
CASSFQTSGRVKNIQYF	TGCGCCAGCAGCTTCCAGACTAGCGGGAGGGTGAAAAACATTCAGTACTTC	TRBD2	TRBJ2-4	-	TRBV5-1
CATSLTGDEGYTF	TGTGCCACCAGCCTGACAGGGGATGAAGGCTACACCTTC	TRBD1	TRBJ1-2	few	TRBV15
CATRASSYNEQFF	TGTGCCACCAGGGCGAGCTCCTACAATGAGCAGTTCTTC	-	TRBJ2-1	many	TRBV24-1
CATSRGQGTYEQYF	TGTGCCACCAGCAGAGGGCAGGGCACCTACGAGCAGTACTTC	-	TRBJ2-7	-	TRBV15
CASSQGGLAKNIQYF	TGTGCCAGCAGCCAAGGGGGGTTAGCCAAAAACATTCAGTACTTC	-	TRBJ2-4	few	TRBV4-2
CASSLFVNEQFF	TGCGCCAGCAGCTTGTTTGTAAATGAGCAGTTCTTC	-	TRBJ2-1	few	TRBV5-1
CASSRLAGEATGELFF	TGTGCCAGCAGCCGACTAGCGGGAGAGGCCACCGGGGAGCTGTTTTTT	TRBD2	TRBJ2-2	few	TRBV3-1
CASSITGYNEQFF	TGTGCCAGTAGTATTACGGGGTACAATGAGCAGTTCTTC	-	TRBJ2-1	few	TRBV19
CASRGAGGGKPQHF	TGTGCCAGCAGAGGGGCAGGGGGCGGAAAGCCCCAGCATTTT	TRBD1	TRBJ1-5	-	TRBV12-3/TRBV12-4
CASSQEHRRQETQYF	TGTGCCAGCAGCCAAGAACACAGAAGACAAGAGACCCAGTACTTC	-	TRBJ2-5	few	TRBV14
CASLGGDKLFF	TGTGCCAGTCTGGGGGGGGACAAACTGTTTTTT	-	TRBJ1-4	-	TRBV28
CSASLSAPQETQYF	TGCAGTGCCTCACTTTCGGCCCCCCAAGAGACCCAGTACTTC	-	TRBJ2-5	few	TRBV20-1
CASSHRQLAMNTEAFF	TGCGCCAGCAGCCATCGACAGTTAGCCATGAACACTGAAGCTTTCTTT	-	TRBJ1-1	-	TRBV4-3
CSATGRGELQFF	TGCAGCGCTACCGGGCGAGGGGAGCTGCAGTTCTTC	-	TRBJ2-1	few	TRBV29-1
CASSLARFPDTQYF	TGCGCCAGCAGCTTGGCGCGCTTCCCAGATACGCAGTATTTT	-	TRBJ2-3	few	TRBV5-1
CASSSPRGGASNEQFF	TGTGCCAGCAGTTCCCCGAGAGGGGGCGCAAGCAATGAGCAGTTCTTC	TRBD1	TRBJ2-1	few	TRBV28
CASSPKRTSGGVALYNEQFF	TGTGCCAGCAGCCCCAAAAGAACTAGCGGGGGGGTAGCTCTTTACAATGAGCAGTTCTTC	TRBD2	TRBJ2-1	many	TRBV7-6
CASTVQRRGNSPLHF	TGTGCCAGCACCGTCCAGCGGCGTGGTAATTCACCCCTCCACTTT	-	TRBJ1-6	few	TRBV12-3/TRBV12-4
CASSLATTQKKRYEQYF	TGTGCCAGCAGTTTAGCTACCACACAGAAGAAACGCTACGAGCAGTACTTC	-	TRBJ2-7	-	TRBV12-3/TRBV12-4
CASSGVLGGRYEQYF	TGTGCCAGCAGTGGAGTGCTAGGGGGCAGGTACGAGCAGTACTTC	TRBD1	TRBJ2-7	few	TRBV25-1
CASSSNGEAKAKTQYF	TGTGCCAGCAGCTCAAACGGGGAAGCCAAGGCGAAGACCCAGTACTTC	-	TRBJ2-5	few	TRBV7-9
CASSLSSSQGELQETQYF	TGTGCCAGCAGTTTATCGTCCTCACAGGGAGAACTCCAAGAGACCCAGTACTTC	-	TRBJ2-5	few	TRBV12-3/TRBV12-4
CCARGLAGNTGELFF	TGCTGTGCTAGAGGACTAGCGGGCAACACCGGGGAGCTGTTTTTT	TRBD2	TRBJ2-2	-	TRBV20-1
CASSGRTVSYEQYF	TGTGCCAGCAGCGGGAGGACAGTCTCCTACGAGCAGTACTTC	-	TRBJ2-7	-	TRBV7-9
CASSQDGTGSGELFF	TGTGCCAGCAGCCAAGACGGGACAGGGAGCGGGGAGCTGTTTTTT	TRBD1	TRBJ2-2	-	TRBV14
CASSLVTGPNTGELFF	TGTGCCAGCAGCTTAGTGACAGGACCGAACACCGGGGAGCTGTTTTTT	-	TRBJ2-2	-	TRBV7-6
CASSQPTRTGQRDYEQYF	TGCGCCAGCAGCCAACCGACAAGGACAGGGCAGAGGGACTACGAGCAGTACTTC	TRBD1	TRBJ2-7	-	TRBV4-1
CSARDGGQGSLFF	TGCAGTGCTAGAGATGGGGGACAGGGATCACTGTTTTTT	TRBD1	TRBJ1-4	-	TRBV20-1
CASSLRGFFYEQYF	TGTGCCAGCAGTCTCCGGGGGTTCTTCTACGAGCAGTACTTC	-	TRBJ2-7	-	TRBV27
CASSLGRHEQYF	TGTGCCAGCAGCTTAGGCCGACACGAGCAGTACTTC	-	TRBJ2-7	few	TRBV13